This TCR beta chain appears in the sequencing data of a study of blood T cell repertoires in COVID-19. At the level of the study: PBMCs, B-cell-depleted T cells, or T cells were the source of the cDNA or gDNA that made up the material.

The CDR3 sequence is 15 residues long. Germline V gene sequence: CDR1 LNHDA, CDR2 SQIVND (reference sequence). V lost 5 bases to trimming and J lost 4 bases; unmatched junction nucleotides: 6. The table came from immunoSEQ multiplex PCR; TCRdb's copy has only in-frame clones and leaves some out. The table includes fewer than 200,000 clones, roughly 89% detected once. The specimen was peripheral blood. This TCR was recovered from a woman between 18 and 29 years old who had recovered from COVID-19. The chain joins TRBV19 to TRBJ1-2; 11 nucleotides agree with TRBD1. The DNA for the CDR3 is TGTGCCAGTAGTGCCGGACAGGGGGCGGCCTATGGCTACACCTTC. This sequence encodes CASSAGQGAAYGYTF.